The 18 T cell receptor beta chains given below trace back to one sample, sequenced in a study of T cells in Graves' hyperthyroidism and ophthalmopathy (dated by TCRdb to the late 2010s). Library method: multiplex PCR. Instrument on record: Illumina HiSeq 2000. TCR beta CDR3 regions were amplified from RNA transcripts. For the first round of RT-PCR on the TCR CDR3, the HTBI primer set was used together with the Qiagen OneStep RT-PCR kit. In TCRdb, the public reads were trimmed at Q25 with fastp and aligned with MiXCR, with productive beta chains retained. Identical CDR3 proteins give one entry, which carries the most common genes and DNA. This sample comprises around 480,000 distinct CDR3 sequences, 13% to 15% of them detected only once. The ten largest clones capture 17% of the sample. Sequenced sample: blood. The source is a woman under 30 with Graves' hyperthyroidism.

The chain employs TRBV28 and TRBJ2-7; TRBD2 matches 13 bases. The J segment lost 6 bases and the V segment lost 4 bases, leaving 9 bases of the junction unmatched. Germline values: CDR1 MDHEN, CDR2 SYDVKM. This CDR3 is built from 16 residues. The CDR3 region is CASSSRTSGSAVEQYF. CDR3 nucleotide sequence: TGTGCCAGCAGTTCTAGGACTAGCGGGAGTGCTGTCGAGCAGTACTTC.

The V call is TRBV7-2, the J call TRBJ2-1, with D uncertain. V dropped 4 bases and J dropped 2 bases, with 6 bases sitting between them. Germline lookup yields CDR1 SGHTA and CDR2 FQGNSA. The CDR3 has 13 amino acids. The CDR3 DNA follows: TGTGCCAGCAGCTCCATCCCCTACAATGAGCAGTTCTTC. Translation: CASSSIPYNEQFF.

In its sample, this clonotype was seen many times. The chain employs TRBV12-3 or TRBV12-4 and TRBJ2-1, with D maybe TRBD2 (6 bases). The CDR3 spans 15 residues. Trimming took off 5 bases at V and 4 bases at J, with 15 bases between the two ends. The CDR3 loop is CASSLGGIQYNEQFF. The CDR3 region has the DNA TGTGCCAGCAGTCTGGGCGGGATCCAATACAATGAGCAGTTCTTC.

V usage is TRBV12-3 or TRBV12-4 and J usage is TRBJ1-5; D is ambiguous. The ends were cut back, 5 bases at V and 7 bases at J, with 12 bases in the middle. This CDR3 contains 13 residues. This CDR3 reads CASSIQGTQPQHF. In nucleotides, the CDR3 is TGTGCCAGCAGTATCCAAGGAACCCAGCCCCAGCATTTT.

A few counts support this clonotype. V and J are TRBV19 and TRBJ2-1; 7 nucleotides agree with TRBD2. CDR1 LNHDA and CDR2 SQIVND come from the germline V gene (reference sequence). CDR3 length: 15 residues. J lost 3 bases, V lost 6 bases, and 8 bases had no gene match. The CDR3 nucleotides are TGTGCCAGTAGCACCGGGGGAGGGGACTACAATGAGCAGTTCTTC. Amino acid sequence: CASSTGGGDYNEQFF. Variable domain in full (rest from reference TRBV19 and TRBJ2-1): DGGITQSPKYLFRKEGQNVTLSCEQNLNHDAMYWYRQDPGQGLRLIYYSQIVNDFQKGDIAEGYSVSREKKESFPLTVTSAQKNPTAFYLCASSTGGGDYNEQFFGPGTRLTVL.

In this sample, this clonotype turned up many times. The V gene is TRBV30, the J gene TRBJ1-2, with D possibly being TRBD1 (6 bases). CDR3 size: 13 residues. V was cut by 2 bases and J by 4 bases, with 11 bases left in between. The germline gives CDR1 GTSNPN, CDR2 SVGIG (reference sequence). The CDR3: CAWSQGIGYGYTF. CDR3 DNA sequence: TGTGCCTGGAGTCAGGGGATTGGCTATGGCTACACCTTC.

This clonotype has only a few counts. The V gene is TRBV24-1, the J gene TRBJ2-3; D gene uncertain. Deletions cut 0 bases from V and 4 bases from J, with 4 bases between. The CDR3 has 13 residues. Germline V CDR1 and CDR2: KGHDR, SFDVKD. This CDR3 is CATSDLHPDTQYF. The CDR3 DNA reads as TGTGCCACCAGTGATTTGCATCCAGATACGCAGTATTTT.

This clonotype was seen repeatedly, ten times or more. The chain uses TRBV5-1 and TRBJ2-1; D might be TRBD2 (5 bases). Trimming removed 0 bases from V and 13 bases from J, with 11 bases in between. Germline V gene data show CDR1 as SGHRS and CDR2 as YFSETQ. The CDR3 is 12 residues long. This chain's CDR3 is CASSLGSGNQFF. CDR3 sequence (DNA): TGCGCCAGCAGCTTGGGGTCGGGGAACCAGTTCTTC.

This clonotype was observed many times. The chain has TRBV30 and TRBJ1-2; D ambiguous. V shed 3 bases and J shed 4 bases, with 9 bases lying between them. This CDR3 is 12 amino acids long. Per germline, CDR1 GTSNPN and CDR2 SVGIG (reference sequence). CDR3 sequence (DNA): TGTGCCTGGAGCGGGAGGGCCTATGGCTACACCTTC. Protein sequence: CAWSGRAYGYTF.

This clonotype appeared once. A single base separates this from a much larger clone, so it may be a read error. The CDR3 loop is CASKREGGSNQPQHF. The CDR3 DNA reads as TGTGCCAGCAAAAGGGAAGGGGGCAGCAATCAGCCCCAGCATTTT. The V call is TRBV2, the J call TRBJ1-5; 7 nucleotides line up with TRBD1. Losses at the gene ends were 7 bases for V and 1 base for J; bases not matched to a gene: 7. The germline V gene encodes CDR1 SNHLY and CDR2 FYNNEI. The CDR3 contains 15 residues.

The table lists this clonotype with many counts. This rearrangement joins TRBV18 to TRBJ2-7; 8 nucleotides match TRBD2. The ends lost 3 bases at V and 1 base at J; junction bases unmatched: 8. This CDR3 contains 16 residues. CDR1 and CDR2 (germline): KGHSH, LQKENI. CDR3 nucleotides: TGTGCCAGCTCACCCCCGCGCGGGAGGAATTCCTACGAGCAGTACTTC. It codes for CASSPPRGRNSYEQYF.

This chain connects TRBV4-1 to TRBJ2-1; 10 bases are shared with TRBD2. Germline-derived CDR1 and CDR2 are MGHRA and YSYEKL. The CDR3 runs to 18 residues. J lost 2 bases, V lost 0 bases, and 7 bases had no gene match. In nucleotides, the CDR3 is TGCGCCAGCAGCCAAGACTCCGCTAGCGGGGGAGCCTACAATGAGCAGTTCTTC. This codes for CASSQDSASGGAYNEQFF.

As for this clonotype: A much larger clone differs from this one at a single base, so this may be a read error. CDR3 in amino acids: CVTKPGQEHGYTF. Here the CDR3 DNA reads TGTGTCACTAAACCGGGACAGGAACATGGCTACACCTTC. The chain recombines TRBV13 with TRBJ1-2, with 8 bases aligning to TRBD1. The CDR3 extends over 13 amino acids. The germline gives CDR1 PRHDT, CDR2 FYEKMQ (reference sequence).

This clonotype has ten or more counts. V usage is TRBV12-5 and J usage is TRBJ2-3; tentatively, D is TRBD1 (6 bases). V was clipped by 4 bases and J by 3 bases, with 14 bases between them. The CDR3 runs 15 residues. CDR1 is LGHNT, CDR2 FRNRAP, per germline. The CDR3 sequence is CASGWAGEWTDTQYF. In DNA form, the CDR3 reads TGTGCTAGTGGTTGGGCAGGGGAGTGGACAGATACGCAGTATTTT.

This rearrangement joins TRBV10-1 to TRBJ2-1; 10 nucleotides line up with TRBD1. This CDR3 has 14 amino acids. The trim removed 8 bases at V and 9 bases at J, leaving 10 bases unmatched. Germline V CDR1 and CDR2: WNHNN, SYGVQD (reference sequence). In DNA, the CDR3 is TGCGCCAGCCGGGGGACCGGGACAGGGGCTGAGCAGTTCTTC. Its translation: CASRGTGTGAEQFF.

Ten or more counts support this clonotype. The chain joins TRBV2 to TRBJ1-5; no clear D. Germline loops: CDR1 SNHLY, CDR2 FYNNEI. This CDR3 spans 13 amino acids. V was clipped by 2 bases and J by 9 bases, with 11 bases between them. In DNA form, the CDR3 reads TGTGCCAGCAGTGAATCGGGCTCCGGGCCCCAGCATTTT. Translating it yields CASSESGSGPQHF.

This clonotype was observed many times. V gene TRBV7-6 combines with J gene TRBJ1-2, with D unclear. V was trimmed by 5 bases and J by 2 bases, leaving 6 bases between them. Germline-derived CDR1 and CDR2 are SGHVS and FNYEAQ. CDR3 length: 12 residues. In nucleotides, the CDR3 is TGTGCCAGCAGCCCATTGAACTATGGCTACACCTTC. Translating gives CASSPLNYGYTF.

This clonotype was counted between two and nine times. A read error may explain this, as a much larger clone is one base away. The gene calls are TRBV2 and TRBJ1-2, with unresolved D. The germline gives CDR1 SNHLY, CDR2 FYNNEI. The CDR3 totals 12 residues. The ends were cut back, 6 bases at V and 3 bases at J, with 8 bases in the middle. As DNA, the CDR3 is TGTGCCAGCAGGCAGGCTGACTATGGCTACACCTTC. It specifies CASRQADYGYTF.